This T cell receptor beta chain is drawn from a study of cytomegalovirus exposure and HLA in healthy donors. Study findings and constraints: A cluster of highly shared sequence variants was likely a sequencing artifact. As a later analysis revealed, most CMV-associated TCR beta chains appeared HLA-restricted. Follow-up analysis later connected one missense variant in DCLRE1C with trimming of TCR beta V- and J-genes. Earlier analysis yielded a pattern in which most TCR beta V segments were productive about 87% or about 30% of the time.

Amplification used 60 Vbeta primers and 13 Jbeta primers. The protocol was immunoSEQ multiplex PCR, while the TCRdb copy is restricted to in-frame clones and leaves out a portion. The sample's table shows fewer than 200,000 clones. Regarding this clone: Its specificity is not known.

The germline V gene has CDR1 SGHAT and CDR2 FQNNGV. There are 12 residues in the CDR3. Trimming pared 5 bases from V and 3 bases from J, leaving 7 bases between. The clonotype comes from a man aged 25-45 years in good health and CMV-seronegative. The chain couples TRBV11-2 to TRBJ1-2; unclear D gene. Sequences were obtained from PBMCs. The CDR3 sequence: CASSPLDYGYTF. CDR3 nucleotides: TGTGCCAGCAGCCCCCTTGACTATGGCTACACCTTC.